The T cell receptor beta chain under discussion was sequenced for a study of regulatory T cells in long-lasting Graves disease. Study as a whole: The study counted Graves' disease as persistent given over 5 years of antithyroid drugs and positive TSH receptor antibodies. General observations from the study: Among persistent patients, a larger number of public clonotypes were shared (roughly 2,900) than among newly diagnosed patients (roughly 910). There was favoring of TRBV28, TRBJ1-2 and TRBJ2-5 in persistent disease.

Concerning this clonotype itself: Its antigen remains unidentified.

Trimming took 6 bases from V and 2 from J, leaving 16 bases between them. CDR3 length: 14 amino acids. The germline V gene has CDR1 SQVTM and CDR2 ANQGSEA. Indicated time point: persistent/refractory GD, antithyroid drugs over 5 years with positive TRAb. Preparation of the TCR library used RNA extracted from PBMCs. With iRepertoire HTBI primers and Arm-PCR of CDR3 regions, TCR beta libraries were built. As processed by the authors: Spanning all samples, the identified segments comprised some 66 TRBV and about 15 TRBJ. TCRdb re-called the multiplex PCR reads through MiXCR, storing one row per CDR3 protein. The V and J calls, along with clone size, are taken from TCRdb and not from the paper's own processing. The sample has 400,000 or so distinct CDR3 sequences; less than 25% are singletons.

The chain is built from TRBV29-1 and TRBJ1-1; D ambiguous. This clonotype was sampled from a female donor with Graves disease. This specimen was peripheral blood mononuclear cells (PBMCs), taken when the disease was refractory, from a patient treated with antithyroid drugs. Here the CDR3 DNA reads TGCAGCGTCCTGGGAGGCGGGGAAAACACTGAAGCTTTCTTT. Translated, it gives CSVLGGGENTEAFF.